The present T cell receptor (beta chain) was sequenced within a study of blood T cell repertoires in COVID-19 (TCRdb year 2020). Regarding the study in general: Samples covering the acute and convalescent phases of COVID-19 were provided by collaborators in the United States, Italy and Spain. The material from the prospective study consisted of cDNA or gDNA derived from T cells, B-cell-depleted T cells, or PBMCs. The dataset comprised deeply sampled blood TCRbeta repertoires from subjects exposed to, actively infected with, or recovered from COVID-19. The repertoires were released in a freely available public database intended as a resource for research on the immune response to SARS-CoV-2. The samples were drawn from the first 160 participants of the ongoing ImmuneRACE study and from 1,254 subjects provided by 6 global collaborators. Sample metadata almost always included a de-identified subject ID, COVID-19 status, age in years and sex. Where available, HLA class I and class II types were taken from metadata supplied by the sample provider and were not determined by assay-based typing. The paper's findings and limits, for the study overall: The amount of clinical and demographic metadata varied by source and participant and was provided uncurated.

At one collaborating source in Seattle, patients were enrolled during active infection and were followed longitudinally through the course of disease. Collaborating institutions collected whole blood in K2EDTA tubes following their own protocols. For TCRbeta analysis, collaborator samples were shipped as frozen whole blood, as isolated PBMCs, or as DNA extracted from either sample type. From its cysteine to its phenylalanine, the CDR3 spans 15 amino acids. Only the CDR3 DNA is retained, 45 bases long and in frame from the first base. V is cut back by 6 bases and J by 5 bases, with 10 bases in the junction unmatched. The germline V gene yields SNHLY for CDR1 and FYNNEI for CDR2. TCRbeta CDR3 regions were amplified from genomic DNA by means of the immunoSEQ Assay, a bias-controlled multiplex PCR. Per the original workflow: Within the assay, amplification of reference gene primers was used to estimate how many nucleated cells each sample contained. To quantify the absolute abundance of each unique TCRbeta CDR3 rearrangement, sequence reads were collapsed and filtered. For each sample, productive Simpson clonality was calculated as the square root of Simpson's diversity index over productive rearrangements. The table was pulled from immuneACCESS by TCRdb, which kept in-frame rearrangements only. Such tables lose some clones; where checked, under half of the loss comes from unresolved V genes, and the rest has no known cause. The V and J calls and the clone size are those of that table, but D and trimming were determined from the DNA. The sample records approximately 79,000 clones, around 80% of which are singletons. The ten largest clones represent around 13% of the sample.

To note about this clone: No antigen is known for it. Base qualities were left out, and no much larger clone turns up one base away.

Specimen: peripheral blood. The chain employs TRBV2 and TRBJ2-3; 8 central bases correspond to TRBD2. The source of this sequence is a man aged 45-65 years with COVID-19, enrolled during active disease. Here the CDR3 is given as CASSDTSGNRDTQYF. The bases are TGTGCCAGCAGCGATACTAGCGGAAATAGAGATACGCAGTATTTT.